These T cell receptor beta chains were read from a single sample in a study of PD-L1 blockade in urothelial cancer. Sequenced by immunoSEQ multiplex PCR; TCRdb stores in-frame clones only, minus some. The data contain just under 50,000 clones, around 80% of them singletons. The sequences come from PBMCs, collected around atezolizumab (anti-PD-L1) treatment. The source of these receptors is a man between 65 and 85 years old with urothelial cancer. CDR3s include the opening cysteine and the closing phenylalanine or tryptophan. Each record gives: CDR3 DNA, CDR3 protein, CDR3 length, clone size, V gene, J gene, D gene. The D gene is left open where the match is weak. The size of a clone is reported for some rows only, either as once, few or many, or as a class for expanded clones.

TGCGCCAGCAGTTGGGAGGGAGTGAATGAGCAGTTCTTC	CASSWEGVNEQFF	13	-	TRBV5-1	TRBJ2-1	TRBD2
TGTGCCAGCAGCCCTGGGTGGCTAGCGGGATTTTCCTCTGGGGCCAACGTCCTGACTTTC	CASSPGWLAGFSSGANVLTF	20	once	TRBV7-8	TRBJ2-6	TRBD2
TGTGCCATCAGTGTGACTAGCGGGGACACAGATACGCAGTATTTT	CAISVTSGDTDTQYF	15	-	TRBV10-3	TRBJ2-3	TRBD2
TGTGCCAGCAGCGCGACAGGGAACACTGAAGCTTTCTTT	CASSATGNTEAFF	13	-	TRBV7-3	TRBJ1-1	-
TGTGCCAGCAGTGAATCTTGGAGCTCACCCCTCCACTTT	CASSESWSSPLHF	13	-	TRBV25-1	TRBJ1-6	-
TGTGCCAGCAGTTTAATTGGTAGCGGGAGTAAAGACGGGACAGATACGCAGTATTTT	CASSLIGSGSKDGTDTQYF	19	-	TRBV28	TRBJ2-3	TRBD2
TGTGCCAGCAGCCTCGGGTCGGATGGTGAGCAGTTCTTC	CASSLGSDGEQFF	13	-	TRBV28	TRBJ2-1	-
TGTGCCAGCAGTGAAATACACGGAGGGAGGGGTGAAAAACTGTTTTTT	CASSEIHGGRGEKLFF	16	-	TRBV6-1	TRBJ1-4	-
TGCAGTGCCGGGTCTACCTACGAGCAGTACTTC	CSAGSTYEQYF	11	-	TRBV20-1	TRBJ2-7	-
TGTGCCAGCAGTGAATTCAGGGGGCCGGATGGCTACACCTTC	CASSEFRGPDGYTF	14	few	TRBV6-1	TRBJ1-2	TRBD1
TGTGCCAGCAGCAGGGCTAACACTGAAGCTTTCTTT	CASSRANTEAFF	12	once	TRBV6-1	TRBJ1-1	-
TGCGCCAGCAGCTACGGACAAAACGCCGGGGAGCTGTTTTTT	CASSYGQNAGELFF	14	-	TRBV5-1	TRBJ2-2	-
TGTGCCAGCAGACCAGGGGGCGAGGGCCCTGAAGCTTTCTTT	CASRPGGEGPEAFF	14	-	TRBV11-1	TRBJ1-1	TRBD1
TGCGCCAGCAAGACAGCCTACGAGCAGTACTTC	CASKTAYEQYF	11	-	TRBV5-1	TRBJ2-7	-
TGTGCCAGCTCACAGGGGTTCGGGGAGACCCAGTACTTC	CASSQGFGETQYF	13	-	TRBV18	TRBJ2-5	-
TGTGCCAGCAGCGTTCAGGGGGCGATCTACAATGAGCAGTTCTTC	CASSVQGAIYNEQFF	15	-	TRBV9	TRBJ2-1	TRBD1
TGTGCCTCAAAATCCGGGTCGAACACCGGGGAGCTGTTTTTT	CASKSGSNTGELFF	14	-	TRBV7-2	TRBJ2-2	-